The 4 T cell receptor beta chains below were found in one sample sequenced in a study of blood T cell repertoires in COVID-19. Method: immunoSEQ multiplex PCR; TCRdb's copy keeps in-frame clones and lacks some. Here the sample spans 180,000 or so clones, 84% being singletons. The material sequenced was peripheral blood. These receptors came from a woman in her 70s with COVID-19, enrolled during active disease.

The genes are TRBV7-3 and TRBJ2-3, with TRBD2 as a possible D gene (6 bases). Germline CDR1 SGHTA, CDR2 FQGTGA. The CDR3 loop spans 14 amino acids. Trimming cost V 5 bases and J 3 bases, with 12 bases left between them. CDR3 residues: CASSPGTGTDTQYF. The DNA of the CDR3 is TGTGCCAGCAGCCCTGGGACTGGAACAGATACGCAGTATTTT. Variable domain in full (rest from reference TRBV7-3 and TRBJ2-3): GAGVSQTPSNKVTEKGKYVELRCDPISGHTALYWYRQSLGQGPEFLIYFQGTGAADDSGLPNDRFFAVRPEGSVSTLKIQRTERGDSAVYLCASSPGTGTDTQYFGPGTRLTVL.

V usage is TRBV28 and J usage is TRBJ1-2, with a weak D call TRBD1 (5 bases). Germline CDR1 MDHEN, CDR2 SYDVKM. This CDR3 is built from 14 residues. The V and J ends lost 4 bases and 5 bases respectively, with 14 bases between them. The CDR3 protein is CASSSFSGYYGYTF. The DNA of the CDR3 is TGTGCCAGCAGTTCTTTCTCAGGGTATTATGGCTACACCTTC.

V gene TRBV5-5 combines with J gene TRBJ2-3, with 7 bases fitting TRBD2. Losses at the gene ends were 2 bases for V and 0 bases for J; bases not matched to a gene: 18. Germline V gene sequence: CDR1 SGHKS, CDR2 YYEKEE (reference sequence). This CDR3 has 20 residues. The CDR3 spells CASSLGFGEGGSPSTDTQYF. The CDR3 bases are TGTGCCAGCAGCTTAGGGTTCGGGGAGGGAGGGAGCCCTAGCACAGATACGCAGTATTTT.

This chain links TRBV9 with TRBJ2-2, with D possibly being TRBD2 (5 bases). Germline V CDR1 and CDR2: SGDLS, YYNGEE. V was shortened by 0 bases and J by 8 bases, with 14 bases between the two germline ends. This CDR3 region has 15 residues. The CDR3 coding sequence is TGTGCCAGCAGCGTAGACCCCCGCCGGGGAGGGGAGCTGTTTTTT. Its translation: CASSVDPRRGGELFF.